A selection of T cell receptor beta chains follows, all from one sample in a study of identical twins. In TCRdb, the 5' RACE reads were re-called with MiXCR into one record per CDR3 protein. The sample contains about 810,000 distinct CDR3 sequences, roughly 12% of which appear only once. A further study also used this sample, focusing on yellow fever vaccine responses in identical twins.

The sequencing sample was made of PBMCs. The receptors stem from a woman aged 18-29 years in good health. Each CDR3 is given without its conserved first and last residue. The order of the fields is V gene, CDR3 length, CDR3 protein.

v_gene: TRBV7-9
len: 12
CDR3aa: ASSQQRPQETQY

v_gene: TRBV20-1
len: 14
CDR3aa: SARDYLGSLNTEAF

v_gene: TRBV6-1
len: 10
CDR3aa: ASSEVASPLH

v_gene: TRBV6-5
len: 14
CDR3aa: ASSYLPSGAIDTQY

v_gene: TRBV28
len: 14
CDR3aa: ASSALDRPNTGELF

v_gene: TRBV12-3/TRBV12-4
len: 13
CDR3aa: ASGSLGGPGDTQY

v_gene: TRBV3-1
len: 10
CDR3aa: ASSQVLKTQY

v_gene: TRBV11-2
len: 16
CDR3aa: ASSLVPSGRAEKDTQY

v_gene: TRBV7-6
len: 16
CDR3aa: ASSSGTAGLAGTDTQY

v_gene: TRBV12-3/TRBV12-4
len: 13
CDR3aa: ASTPGASPHNEQF

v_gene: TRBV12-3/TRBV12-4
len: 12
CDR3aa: ASSPPQRGGEQF

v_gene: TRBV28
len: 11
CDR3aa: ASSSPVTGELF

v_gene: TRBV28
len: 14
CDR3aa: ASSAAGAPGTGELF

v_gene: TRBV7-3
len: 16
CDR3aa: ASSLFPRLAGEGNEQF

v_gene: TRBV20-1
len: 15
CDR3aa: SAKAPVAGAANEKLF

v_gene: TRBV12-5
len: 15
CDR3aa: ASGSANLLKSDRPQH

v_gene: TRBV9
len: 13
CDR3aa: ASSPTGGHNEKLF

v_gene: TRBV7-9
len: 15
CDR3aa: ASSLGTGTRNLETQY

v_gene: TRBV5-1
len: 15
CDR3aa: ASSLEGTSGGTDTQY

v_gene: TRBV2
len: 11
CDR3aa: ASRDRGARPQH

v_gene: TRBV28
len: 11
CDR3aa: ASSLQEGRDGF

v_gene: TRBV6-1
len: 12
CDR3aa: ASSRQGSGNTIY

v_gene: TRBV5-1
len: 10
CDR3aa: ASSSSADTQY

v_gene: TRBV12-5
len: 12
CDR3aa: ASSRGSRVGELF

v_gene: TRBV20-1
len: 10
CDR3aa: SAREGLTKQF

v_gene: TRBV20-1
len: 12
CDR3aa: SARPDGSVNEQF

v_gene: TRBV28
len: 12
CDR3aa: ASRSTGGFNEQF

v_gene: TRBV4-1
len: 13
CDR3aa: ASSHRGSDNSPLH

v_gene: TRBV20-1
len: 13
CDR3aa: SARDMLAGGAEQY

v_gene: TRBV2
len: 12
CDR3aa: ASSEVAGGYGYT

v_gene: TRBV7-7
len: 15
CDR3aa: ASSSNRGRSSYNEQF

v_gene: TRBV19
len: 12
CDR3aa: ASSIGGAQETQY

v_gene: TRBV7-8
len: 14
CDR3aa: ASSSYLRGLDNEQF

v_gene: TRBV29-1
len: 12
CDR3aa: SVETGKLAGEQF

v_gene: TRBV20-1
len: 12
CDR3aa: SATTSGSTDTQY

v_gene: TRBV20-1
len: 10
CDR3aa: SASTHKSEAF

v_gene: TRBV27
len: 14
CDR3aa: ASSPRRLAGAGELF

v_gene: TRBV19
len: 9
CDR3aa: ASGAIGEAF

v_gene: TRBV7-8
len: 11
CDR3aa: ASSHPPSYGYT

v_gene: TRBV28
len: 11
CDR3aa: ASSLPYSETQY

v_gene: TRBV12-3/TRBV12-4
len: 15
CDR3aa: ASSFYSGTKGTGELF

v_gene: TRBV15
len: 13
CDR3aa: ATSNRLAWSDTQY

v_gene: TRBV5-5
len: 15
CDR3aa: ASSLAHTPSGANVLT

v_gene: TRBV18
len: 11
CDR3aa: ASSPQQNQPQH

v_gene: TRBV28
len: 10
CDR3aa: ASSAPTEKLF

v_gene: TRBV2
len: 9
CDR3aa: ASRVLGEQF

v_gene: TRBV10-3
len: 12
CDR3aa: AISDGRTNSPLH

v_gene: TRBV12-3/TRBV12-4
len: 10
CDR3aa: ASTRTGDGYT

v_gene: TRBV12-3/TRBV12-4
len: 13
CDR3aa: ASSWGSTDTGELF

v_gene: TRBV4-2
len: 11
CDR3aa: ASSPAITGELF

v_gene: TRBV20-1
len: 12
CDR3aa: SARSPGRDHEQF